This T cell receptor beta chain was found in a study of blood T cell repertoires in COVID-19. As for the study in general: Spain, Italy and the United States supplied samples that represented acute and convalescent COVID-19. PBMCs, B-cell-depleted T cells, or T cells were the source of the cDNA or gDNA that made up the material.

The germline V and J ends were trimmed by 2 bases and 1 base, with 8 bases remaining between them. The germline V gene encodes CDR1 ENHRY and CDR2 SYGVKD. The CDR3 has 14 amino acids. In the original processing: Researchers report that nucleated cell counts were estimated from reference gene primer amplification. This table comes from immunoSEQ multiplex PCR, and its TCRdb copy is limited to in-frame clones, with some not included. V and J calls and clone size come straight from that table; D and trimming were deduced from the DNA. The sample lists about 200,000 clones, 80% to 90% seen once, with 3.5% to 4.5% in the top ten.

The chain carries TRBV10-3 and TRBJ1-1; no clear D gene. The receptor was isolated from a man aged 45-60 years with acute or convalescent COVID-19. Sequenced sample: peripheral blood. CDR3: CAISESHWNTEAFF. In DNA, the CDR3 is TGTGCCATCAGTGAGAGTCACTGGAACACTGAAGCTTTCTTT.